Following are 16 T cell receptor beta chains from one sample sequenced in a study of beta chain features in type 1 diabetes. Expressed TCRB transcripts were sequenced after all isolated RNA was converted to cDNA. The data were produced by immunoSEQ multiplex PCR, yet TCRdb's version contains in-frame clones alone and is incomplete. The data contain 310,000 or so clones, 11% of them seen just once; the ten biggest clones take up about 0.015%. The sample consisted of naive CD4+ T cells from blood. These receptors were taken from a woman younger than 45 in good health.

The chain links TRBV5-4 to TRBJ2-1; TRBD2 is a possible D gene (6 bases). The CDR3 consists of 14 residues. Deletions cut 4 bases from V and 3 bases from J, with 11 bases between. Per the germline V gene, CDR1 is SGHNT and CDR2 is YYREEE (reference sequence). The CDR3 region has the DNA TGTGCCAGCAGCAAGGGACTCCGCTACAATGAGCAGTTCTTC. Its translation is CASSKGLRYNEQFF.

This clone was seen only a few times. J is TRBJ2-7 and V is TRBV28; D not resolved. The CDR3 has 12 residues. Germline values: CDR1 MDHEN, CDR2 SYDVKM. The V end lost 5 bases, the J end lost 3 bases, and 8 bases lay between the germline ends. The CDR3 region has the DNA TGTGCCAGCAGTCGCAGTTACTACGAGCAGTACTTC. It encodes CASSRSYYEQYF.

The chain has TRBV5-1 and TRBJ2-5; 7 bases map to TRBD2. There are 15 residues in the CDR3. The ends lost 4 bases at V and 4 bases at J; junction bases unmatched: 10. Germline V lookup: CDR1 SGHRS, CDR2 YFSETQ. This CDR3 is CASSHRRRESETQYF. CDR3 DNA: TGCGCCAGCAGCCACAGGCGGCGGGAGTCAGAGACCCAGTACTTC. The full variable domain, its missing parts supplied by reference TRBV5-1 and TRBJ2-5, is KAGVTQTPRYLIKTRGQQVTLSCSPISGHRSVSWYQQTPGQGLQFLFEYFSETQRNKGNFPGRFSGRQFSNSRSEMNVSTLELGDSALYLCASSHRRRESETQYFGPGTRLLVL.

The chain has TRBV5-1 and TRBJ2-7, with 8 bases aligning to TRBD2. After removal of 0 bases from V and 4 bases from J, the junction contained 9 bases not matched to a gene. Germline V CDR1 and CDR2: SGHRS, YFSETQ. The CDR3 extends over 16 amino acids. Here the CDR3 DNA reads TGCGCCAGCAGCTTGGCCGGACTAGCCTCGGGGTACGAGCAGTACTTC. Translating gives CASSLAGLASGYEQYF.

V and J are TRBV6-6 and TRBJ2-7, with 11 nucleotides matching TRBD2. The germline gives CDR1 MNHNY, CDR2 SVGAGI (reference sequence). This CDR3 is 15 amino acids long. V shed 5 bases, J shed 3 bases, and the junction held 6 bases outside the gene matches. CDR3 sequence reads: CASSTSSGRYYEQYF. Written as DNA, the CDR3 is TGTGCCAGCAGTACCTCTAGCGGGAGGTACTACGAGCAGTACTTC.

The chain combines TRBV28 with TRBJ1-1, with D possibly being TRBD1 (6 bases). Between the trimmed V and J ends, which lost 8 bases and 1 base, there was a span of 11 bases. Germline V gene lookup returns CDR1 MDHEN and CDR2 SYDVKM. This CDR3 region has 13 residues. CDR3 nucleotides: TGTGCCAGCCTCCTGACAGGGAACACTGAAGCTTTCTTT. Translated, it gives CASLLTGNTEAFF.

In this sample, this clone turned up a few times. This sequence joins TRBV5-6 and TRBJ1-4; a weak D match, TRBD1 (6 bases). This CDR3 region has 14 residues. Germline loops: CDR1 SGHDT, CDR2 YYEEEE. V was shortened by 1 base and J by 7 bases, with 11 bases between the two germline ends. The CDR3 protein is CASSLYRVSEKLFF. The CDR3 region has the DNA TGTGCCAGCAGCTTGTACAGGGTTTCTGAAAAACTGTTTTTT.

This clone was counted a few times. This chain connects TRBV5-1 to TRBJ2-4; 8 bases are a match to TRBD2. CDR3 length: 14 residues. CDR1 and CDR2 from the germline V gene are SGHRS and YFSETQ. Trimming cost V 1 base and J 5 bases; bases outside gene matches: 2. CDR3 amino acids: CASSLSREENIQYF. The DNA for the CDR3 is TGCGCCAGCAGCTTGTCGCGGGAGGAAAACATTCAGTACTTC.

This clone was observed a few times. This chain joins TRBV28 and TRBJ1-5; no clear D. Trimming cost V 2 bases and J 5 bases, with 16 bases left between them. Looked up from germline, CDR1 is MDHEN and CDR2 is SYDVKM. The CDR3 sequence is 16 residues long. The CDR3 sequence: CASSLRGGDIYQPQHF. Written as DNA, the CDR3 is TGTGCCAGCAGTTTACGTGGCGGGGATATTTATCAGCCCCAGCATTTT.

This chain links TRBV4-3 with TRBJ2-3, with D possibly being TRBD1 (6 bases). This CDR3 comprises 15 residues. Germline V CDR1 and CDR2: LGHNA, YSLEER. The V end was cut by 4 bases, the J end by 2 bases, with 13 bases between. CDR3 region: CASSRTAASTDTQYF. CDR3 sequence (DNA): TGCGCCAGCAGCCGGACAGCAGCCTCCACAGATACGCAGTATTTT.

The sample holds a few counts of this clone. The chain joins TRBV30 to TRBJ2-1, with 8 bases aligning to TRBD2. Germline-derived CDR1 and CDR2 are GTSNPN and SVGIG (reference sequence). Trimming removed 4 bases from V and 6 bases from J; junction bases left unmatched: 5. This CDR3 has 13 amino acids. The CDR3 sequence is CAWMAGGSNEQFF. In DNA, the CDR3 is TGTGCCTGGATGGCGGGAGGTTCCAATGAGCAGTTCTTC.

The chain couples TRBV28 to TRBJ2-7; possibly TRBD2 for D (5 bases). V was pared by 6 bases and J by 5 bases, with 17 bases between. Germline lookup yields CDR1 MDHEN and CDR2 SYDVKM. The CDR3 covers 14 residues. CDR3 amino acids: CASSPKMRAHEQYF. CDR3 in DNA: TGTGCCAGCAGCCCCAAGATGCGGGCCCACGAGCAGTACTTC.

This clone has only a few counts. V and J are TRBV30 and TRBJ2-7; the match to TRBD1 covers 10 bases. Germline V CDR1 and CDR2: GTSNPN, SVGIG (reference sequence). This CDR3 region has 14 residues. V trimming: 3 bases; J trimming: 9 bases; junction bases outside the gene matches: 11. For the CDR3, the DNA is TGTGCCTGGAGCGCCGGGACAGGGGCTCGAGCGCAGTACTTC. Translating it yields CAWSAGTGARAQYF.

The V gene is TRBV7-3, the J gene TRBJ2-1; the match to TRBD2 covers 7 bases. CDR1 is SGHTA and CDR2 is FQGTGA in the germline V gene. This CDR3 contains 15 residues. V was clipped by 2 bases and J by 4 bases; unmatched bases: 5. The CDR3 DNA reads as TGTGCCAGCAGCTTAGGTGGGAGGGCTTACAATGAGCAGTTCTTC. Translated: CASSLGGRAYNEQFF.

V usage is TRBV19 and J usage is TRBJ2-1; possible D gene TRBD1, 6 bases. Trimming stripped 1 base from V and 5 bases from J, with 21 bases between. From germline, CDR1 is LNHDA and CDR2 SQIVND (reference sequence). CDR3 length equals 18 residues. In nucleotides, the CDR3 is TGTGCCAGTAGTATAGCCGGACAGAGATTTCGGCGGGACAATGAGCAGTTCTTC. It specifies CASSIAGQRFRRDNEQFF.

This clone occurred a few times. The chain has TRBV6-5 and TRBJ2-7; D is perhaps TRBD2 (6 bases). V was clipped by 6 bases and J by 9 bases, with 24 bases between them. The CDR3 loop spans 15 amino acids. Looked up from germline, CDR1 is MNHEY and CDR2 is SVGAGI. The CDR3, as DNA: TGTGCCAGCAGACCCCGGGCCGGGAGCCTCGTTGTGCAGTACTTC. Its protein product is CASRPRAGSLVVQYF.